These T cell receptor beta chains were read from a single sample in a study of OX40 agonist ivuxolimab in advanced cancers. Some clones are missing from TCRdb's copy, which holds only in-frame ones; the method was immunoSEQ multiplex PCR. The sample carries 65,000 or so clones, about 82% recorded once. The specimen comprised CD4+ or CD8+ T cells sorted from blood, sampled in a trial of the OX40 agonist ivuxolimab. These receptors were obtained from an adult with an advanced solid tumor such as melanoma, head and neck, liver or kidney cancer. Each CDR3 is given with its conserved first and last residue. A D gene is named only where the DNA matches it firmly. Clone size is shown for a subset of rows, as once, few, many or a class of expanded clone.

d_call: .; v_call: TRBV28; j_call: TRBJ1-1; clone_size: .; cdr3_nt: TGTGCCAGCAGTTTAGAAGAGGGAGGGAACACTGAAGCTTTCTTT; cdr3_aa: CASSLEEGGNTEAFF
d_call: .; v_call: TRBV6-6; j_call: TRBJ2-3; clone_size: .; cdr3_nt: TGTGCCAGCATTCAAAGGACTAGCACAGATACGCAGTATTTT; cdr3_aa: CASIQRTSTDTQYF
d_call: TRBD2; v_call: TRBV14; j_call: TRBJ2-7; clone_size: many; cdr3_nt: TGTGCCAGCAACCTAGCGGGAGGGTACGAGCAGTACTTC; cdr3_aa: CASNLAGGYEQYF
d_call: .; v_call: TRBV28; j_call: TRBJ1-3; clone_size: .; cdr3_nt: TGTGCCAGCAGCCGCAATACTGGAAACACCATATATTTT; cdr3_aa: CASSRNTGNTIYF
d_call: TRBD1; v_call: TRBV30; j_call: TRBJ1-4; clone_size: .; cdr3_nt: TGTGCCTGGAGTCTCGGGACAGATGAAAAACTGTTTTTT; cdr3_aa: CAWSLGTDEKLFF
d_call: .; v_call: TRBV15; j_call: TRBJ1-3; clone_size: .; cdr3_nt: TGTGCCACCATGAGGCGCAGTCAAACTGGAAACACCATATATTTT; cdr3_aa: CATMRRSQTGNTIYF
d_call: .; v_call: TRBV14; j_call: TRBJ1-4; clone_size: .; cdr3_nt: TGTGCCAGCAGCCCCCAGGGTTACAAAAAACTGTTTTTT; cdr3_aa: CASSPQGYKKLFF
d_call: TRBD1; v_call: TRBV6-5; j_call: TRBJ2-5; clone_size: .; cdr3_nt: TGTGCCAGCAGTTACATCGGACAGGGAGAGACCCAGTACTTC; cdr3_aa: CASSYIGQGETQYF
d_call: TRBD2; v_call: TRBV7-8; j_call: TRBJ2-5; clone_size: .; cdr3_nt: TGTGCCAGCAGCTTAGGACTAGCGGGATATGAGACCCAGTACTTC; cdr3_aa: CASSLGLAGYETQYF
d_call: TRBD2; v_call: TRBV10-3; j_call: TRBJ2-1; clone_size: once; cdr3_nt: TGTGCCATCAGTGAAGCCGGGGCCGGCCAGCGGGATGGGGATGAGCAGTTCTTC; cdr3_aa: CAISEAGAGQRDGDEQFF
d_call: .; v_call: TRBV2; j_call: TRBJ2-1; clone_size: .; cdr3_nt: TGTGCCAGCAGGGAGGACTACAATGAGCAGTTCTTC; cdr3_aa: CASREDYNEQFF
d_call: .; v_call: TRBV4-2; j_call: TRBJ1-3; clone_size: once; cdr3_nt: TGTGCCAGCAGCCAGGGAACAGGAGGGCTCGGAAACACCATATATTTT; cdr3_aa: CASSQGTGGLGNTIYF
d_call: TRBD1; v_call: TRBV10-3; j_call: TRBJ1-5; clone_size: .; cdr3_nt: TGTGCCATCGGGGGGCAGGGACAGGAGGCCCAAGGTCAGCCCCAGCATTTT; cdr3_aa: CAIGGQGQEAQGQPQHF
d_call: TRBD1; v_call: TRBV7-6; j_call: TRBJ2-1; clone_size: .; cdr3_nt: TGTGCCAGCAGTTTTGAGAGTGGGACAGGGGGCTACAATGAGCAGTTCTTC; cdr3_aa: CASSFESGTGGYNEQFF
d_call: .; v_call: TRBV27; j_call: TRBJ2-3; clone_size: .; cdr3_nt: TGTGCCAGCAGTTCACCCATGAGGGATACAGATACGCAGTATTTT; cdr3_aa: CASSSPMRDTDTQYF
d_call: .; v_call: TRBV27; j_call: TRBJ1-3; clone_size: .; cdr3_nt: TGTGCCAGCAGGGGGGCCGGCTCTGGAAACACCATATATTTT; cdr3_aa: CASRGAGSGNTIYF
d_call: .; v_call: TRBV19; j_call: TRBJ1-4; clone_size: .; cdr3_nt: TGTGCCAGTAGTAAATACAGGGACCCTAATGAAAAACTGTTTTTT; cdr3_aa: CASSKYRDPNEKLFF
d_call: .; v_call: TRBV6-6; j_call: TRBJ2-7; clone_size: .; cdr3_nt: TGTGCCAGCACCACCGCCTACGAGCAGTACTTC; cdr3_aa: CASTTAYEQYF
d_call: .; v_call: TRBV27; j_call: TRBJ1-3; clone_size: .; cdr3_nt: TGTGCCAGCAGTTTACGGCCCAATGGAAACACCATATATTTT; cdr3_aa: CASSLRPNGNTIYF
d_call: .; v_call: TRBV6-4; j_call: TRBJ1-6; clone_size: .; cdr3_nt: TGTGCCAGCAGGAGGTTCATGAATTCACCCCTCCACTTT; cdr3_aa: CASRRFMNSPLHF
d_call: .; v_call: TRBV28; j_call: TRBJ2-7; clone_size: .; cdr3_nt: TGTGCCAGCAGTTTACAGGGAAATGGGTACGAGCAGTACTTC; cdr3_aa: CASSLQGNGYEQYF
d_call: .; v_call: TRBV19; j_call: TRBJ1-5; clone_size: once; cdr3_nt: TGTGCCAGTGTGGAGTCCTCCGCTCGACAGCCCCAGCATTTT; cdr3_aa: CASVESSARQPQHF
d_call: .; v_call: TRBV9; j_call: TRBJ2-1; clone_size: .; cdr3_nt: TGTGCCAGCAGCGCCAACCGGGACACCCTCTACAATGAGCAGTTCTTC; cdr3_aa: CASSANRDTLYNEQFF
d_call: .; v_call: TRBV30; j_call: TRBJ2-1; clone_size: .; cdr3_nt: TGTGCCTGGAGTGTACGTTTAGACACGGCCAGGGGTGAGCAGTTCTTC; cdr3_aa: CAWSVRLDTARGEQFF